This is a list of T cell receptor beta chains from one sample in a study of STAT5B mutations in CD4+ large granular lymphocyte leukemia. The repertoire was sequenced with immunoSEQ multiplex PCR; TCRdb's copy has only in-frame clones and lacks some. Of fewer than 35,000 clones listed, about 71% are singletons. Input material: CD4+ T cells from blood buffy coats. All receptors derive from a human donor in good health. Both conserved end residues are part of each CDR3. A D gene is named only where the DNA matches it firmly. Size tells how often a clone was seen (once, few, many) or the class of an expanded clone, and some rows leave it out.

>-|TRBJ2-1|TRBV9|-
TGTGCCAGCAGCGTAGGACCCGGGTGGGGGGCTACTTCCTCACACAATGAGCAGTTCTTC
CASSVGPGWGATSSHNEQFF
>-|TRBJ2-1|TRBV4-2|TRBD1
TGTGCCAGCAGCCCCGCCCCGCCCGGGACAGGGTCCTACAATGAGCAGTTCTTC
CASSPAPPGTGSYNEQFF
>-|TRBJ1-5|TRBV25-1|TRBD1
TGTGCCAGCAGTGAATCGGGCAGGGGGACAAATCAGCCCCAGCATTTT
CASSESGRGTNQPQHF
>-|TRBJ2-7|TRBV15|-
TGTGCCACCAGCGGGCTCTACGAGCAGTACTTC
CATSGLYEQYF
>-|TRBJ2-7|TRBV19|-
TGTGCCAGTAGTAGTACCGGGACGGGATCATACGAGCAGTACTTC
CASSSTGTGSYEQYF
>-|TRBJ2-3|TRBV18|TRBD2
TGTGCCAGCTCACCCTTAGCGGGGGGTTTCACAGATACGCAGTATTTT
CASSPLAGGFTDTQYF
>few|TRBJ1-5|TRBV2|-
TGTGCCAGCAGTGAACAGGGTCTTAGCAATCAGCCCCAGCATTTT
CASSEQGLSNQPQHF
>-|TRBJ2-7|TRBV6-5|-
TGTGCCAGCAGTTCGAGGCCCGGGACGTCTTACGAGCAGTACTTC
CASSSRPGTSYEQYF
>-|TRBJ1-6|TRBV19|TRBD1
TGTGCCAGTAACCCGAACGGACAGGGGGCGAATTCACCCCTCCACTTT
CASNPNGQGANSPLHF
>-|TRBJ1-1|TRBV19|TRBD1
TGTGCCAGTAGTTCTAAATCGACAGGGGTTTTGATCACTGAAGCTTTCTTT
CASSSKSTGVLITEAFF
>-|TRBJ1-5|TRBV2|-
TGTGCCAGCAGTTCAGTCGCCAAAGATCAGCCCCAGCATTTT
CASSSVAKDQPQHF
>-|TRBJ2-2|TRBV10-3|TRBD2
TGTGCCACCCTCTTTGTGAGCGGGGGGGCCACCGGGGAGCTGTTTTTT
CATLFVSGGATGELFF
>few|TRBJ2-2|TRBV10-3|-
TGTGCCATCAGTGAGGAGGGCAGACCGAACACCGGGGAGCTGTTTTTT
CAISEEGRPNTGELFF
>-|TRBJ2-4|TRBV29-1|TRBD1
TGCAGCGCCAATCCTACAGGGGGCGCGGGCATTCAGTACTTC
CSANPTGGAGIQYF
>-|TRBJ2-3|TRBV5-1|TRBD1
TGCGCCAGCAGCCCAGGAATTGGACAGGCGGGTACAGATACGCAGTATTTT
CASSPGIGQAGTDTQYF
>-|TRBJ2-7|TRBV27|-
TGTGCCAGCGAACGGGGTTACGAGCAGTACTTC
CASERGYEQYF
>-|TRBJ1-1|TRBV6-5|TRBD1
TGTGCCAGCAAAGCCGATCCGGGACAGGCCACTGAAGCTTTCTTT
CASKADPGQATEAFF
>-|TRBJ1-6|TRBV28|-
TGTGCCAGCATCCAGGGGAGCTCCTATAATTCACCCCTCCACTTT
CASIQGSSYNSPLHF
>-|TRBJ2-7|TRBV7-6|-
TGTGCCAGCAGCTTAGAGGCAGGCTCCTACGAGCAGTACTTC
CASSLEAGSYEQYF
>-|TRBJ1-2|TRBV6-5|-
TGTGCCAGCCGTGGAACGGCATCGGGAGGCTACACCTTC
CASRGTASGGYTF
>-|TRBJ2-2|TRBV18|-
TGTGCCAGCTCAGAGAATACCGGGGAGCTGTTTTTT
CASSENTGELFF
>-|TRBJ2-5|TRBV30|-
TGTGCCTGGGGAGGGGGGGCGAGGTTGGAGACCCAGTACTTC
CAWGGGARLETQYF
>-|TRBJ1-2|TRBV21-1|-
TGTGCCAGCAGCAAAGGAGGGGTTACGACTGAGTATGGCTACACCTTC
CASSKGGVTTEYGYTF
>-|TRBJ1-3|TRBV5-3|-
TGTGCCTGGTGCGACACCATATATTTT
CAWCDTIYF
>once|TRBJ1-5|TRBV5-6|TRBD1
TGTGCCAGCAGCATTCAGGGGGCTCAGCCCCAGCATTTT
CASSIQGAQPQHF
>-|TRBJ2-5|TRBV25-1|-
TGTGCCAGCAGTGATCTAGGGGAGACCCAGTACTTC
CASSDLGETQYF
>-|TRBJ1-4|TRBV29-1|-
TGCAGCGTTGAACCTACAGGGACAACTAATGAAAAACTGTTTTTT
CSVEPTGTTNEKLFF
>-|TRBJ1-3|TRBV28|TRBD1
TGTGCCAGCAGACCTACAGGGGGCGGAAACACCATATATTTT
CASRPTGGGNTIYF
>few|TRBJ2-7|TRBV9|TRBD1
TGTGCCAGCAGCCCGAAGGGGGCCTCTTCCTACGAGCAGTACTTC
CASSPKGASSYEQYF
>-|TRBJ2-7|TRBV28|-
TGTGCCAGCAGTCCTAGGTCAGGGGTAACGAGCTCCTACGAGCAGTACTTC
CASSPRSGVTSSYEQYF
>-|TRBJ1-5|TRBV4-1|TRBD1
TGCGCCAGCAGCCGGACAGGGCTCGGCAATCAGCCCCAGCATTTT
CASSRTGLGNQPQHF
>-|TRBJ2-5|TRBV7-6|-
TGTGCCAGCAGCTTAATAGAGAAAGAGACCCAGTACTTC
CASSLIEKETQYF
>once|TRBJ2-7|TRBV5-1|-
TGCGCCAGCAGCTCCCTCTCGGACAGCTACGAGCAGTACTTC
CASSSLSDSYEQYF
>-|TRBJ2-1|TRBV19|TRBD2
TGTGCCAGTAGTATAGGTGCCGCGGGGGTTCTAAGGGAGCAGTTCTTC
CASSIGAAGVLREQFF
>-|TRBJ1-2|TRBV15|-
TGTGCCACCAGCAGAGATCCCCAGGAGGGCTACACCTTC
CATSRDPQEGYTF
>few|TRBJ1-5|TRBV18|TRBD1
TGTGCCAGCTCATCGAGGACAGGGGACAATCAGCCCCAGCATTTT
CASSSRTGDNQPQHF
>few|TRBJ1-1|TRBV18|-
TGTGCCAGCTCCGAGGCGGGGGGCGGGACTGAAGCTTTCTTT
CASSEAGGGTEAFF
>-|TRBJ2-1|TRBV9|-
TGTGCCAGCAGCGTCGGCTTTTACGAGCAGTTCTTC
CASSVGFYEQFF
>few|TRBJ2-7|TRBV7-9|TRBD1
TGTGCCAGCAGCTCCGCCGGGACAGGGAGCTACGAGCAGTACTTC
CASSSAGTGSYEQYF
>-|TRBJ1-2|TRBV2|-
TGTGCCAGCAGTGAAAGGCCCGGCCCTGGCTACACCTTC
CASSERPGPGYTF
>-|TRBJ1-5|TRBV27|-
TGTGCCAGCAGTTTATCGTCCAGGGGCAGGGCTAGCAATCAGCCCCAGCATTTT
CASSLSSRGRASNQPQHF
>-|TRBJ1-2|TRBV18|-
TGTGCCAGCTCACCGCAGGACCCAACGTGGGGCTACACCTTC
CASSPQDPTWGYTF
>few|TRBJ2-1|TRBV9|-
TGTGCCAGCAGCGTAGACCAGAGCTCCTACAATGAGCAGTTCTTC
CASSVDQSSYNEQFF
>few|TRBJ1-1|TRBV19|TRBD1
TGTGCCAGTAGTACCAGGGGGGGATACACTGAAGCTTTCTTT
CASSTRGGYTEAFF
>-|TRBJ1-3|TRBV13|TRBD1
TGTGCCAGCAGCATCCACAATAGGGACAGGGGAGCGCGGTTTGGAAACACCATATATTTT
CASSIHNRDRGARFGNTIYF
>once|TRBJ2-7|TRBV7-2|-
TGTGCCAGCATCTTACTTCAGGGAGGCGAGCAGTACTTC
CASILLQGGEQYF
>-|TRBJ1-2|TRBV7-9|-
TGTGCCAGCAGCTTTCAATCCACTGGCTACACCTTC
CASSFQSTGYTF
>-|TRBJ1-1|TRBV19|-
TGTGCCAGTAGTAACAGGGTTGGTGAAGCTTTCTTT
CASSNRVGEAFF
>-|TRBJ2-1|TRBV7-8|TRBD2
TGTGCCAGCAACTCGGTCCTAGCGGGGGGGCCAGTTGAGCAGTTCTTC
CASNSVLAGGPVEQFF
>-|TRBJ1-2|TRBV30|-
TGTGCCTGGAGCCAAAGGGGGGGCTATGGCTACACCTTC
CAWSQRGGYGYTF